The clone carrying this T cell receptor (beta chain) was detected only a few times. Authors' data handling: Out-of-frame sequences were removed, leaving 2,204,828 distinct TCRbeta sequences. Assay: immunoSEQ multiplex PCR; the TCRdb copy retains only in-frame clones and omits some. From that table come the V and J calls and clone size; the DNA was used to work out D and trimming. The table shows 50,000 to 55,000 clones, with roughly 78% occurring only once. The data were obtained in a study of memory CD4+ T cells and cytomegalovirus serostatus. Single viable CD3+CD4+CD8-CD45RO+ cells were sorted as the memory CD4+ T cells. CMV serostatus came from serum IgG against pp150, pp28, p38, p52. The V end lost 0 bases, the J end lost 4 bases, and 16 bases lay between the germline ends. The V gene's germline CDR1 is LGHNA and CDR2 YNFKEQ. This CDR3 has 17 amino acids.

What was sequenced was memory CD4+ T cells from blood. The TCR comes from an adult in good health and CMV-seronegative. The rearrangement uses TRBV4-2 and TRBJ1-3; D is perhaps TRBD1 (5 bases). The CDR3 DNA follows: TGTGCCAGCAGCCAAGATTGGGGACGGGGAGGGGGAAACACCATATATTTT. Translated, it gives CASSQDWGRGGGNTIYF.